The 15 T cell receptor beta chains given below trace back to one sample, sequenced in a study of neurological immune-mediated disorders. Each CDR3 protein gets one entry after TCRdb re-called the 5' RACE reads with MiXCR. Of about 50,000 distinct CDR3 sequences detected, less than 4% appear once; the ten largest clones hold about 15%. The sequenced material came from PBMCs. The receptor set was obtained from a woman between 45 and 60 years old with multiple sclerosis.

This clonotype was counted at least ten times. The chain links TRBV7-9 to TRBJ2-5; 8 positions agree with TRBD1. CDR3 size: 13 residues. J lost 5 bases, V lost 5 bases, and 4 bases had no gene match. Germline V CDR1 and CDR2: SEHNR, FQNEAQ (reference sequence). CDR3 in amino acids: CASSLRDRETQYF. CDR3 DNA: TGTGCCAGCAGCCTCCGGGACAGGGAGACCCAGTACTTC.

This clonotype has at least ten counts. This sequence joins TRBV27 and TRBJ1-1; 7 bases fit TRBD1. Germline-derived CDR1 and CDR2 are MNHEY and SMNVEV (reference sequence). Trimming at V came to 8 bases and at J to 1 base, leaving 13 bases not matched to a gene. CDR3 length: 16 residues. CDR3 residues: CASRRGSTTGNTEAFF. In DNA, the CDR3 is TGTGCCAGCCGCAGGGGGTCTACAACGGGGAACACTGAAGCTTTCTTT.

This clonotype was recorded many times. The rearrangement uses TRBV15 and TRBJ2-7; D gene ambiguous. The V gene's germline CDR1 is LNHNV and CDR2 YYDKDF (reference sequence). The CDR3 has 16 amino acids. Trimming removed 0 bases from V and 1 base from J, with 13 bases in between. The CDR3 region is CATSRERLSESYEQYF. The DNA for the CDR3 is TGTGCCACCAGCAGAGAAAGGCTCTCGGAGTCCTACGAGCAGTACTTC.

This clonotype occurred many times. V and J are TRBV12-3 or TRBV12-4 and TRBJ2-7; 12 positions match TRBD2. J lost 6 bases, V lost 3 bases, and 9 bases had no gene match. CDR3 size: 16 residues. This chain's CDR3 is CASSFTGLAGNPEQYF. CDR3 nucleotides: TGTGCCAGCAGTTTTACCGGACTAGCGGGAAACCCCGAGCAGTACTTC.

This clonotype was counted at least ten times. The chain has TRBV29-1 and TRBJ2-7, with TRBD2 matching over 16 bases. Germline V gene lookup returns CDR1 SQVTM and CDR2 ANQGSEA. V lost 5 bases and J lost 5; bases outside the gene matches: 6. This CDR3 has 15 residues. The DNA for the CDR3 is TGCAGCGTTAGGGGACTAGCGGGAGGGAATGACGAGCAGTACTTC. Translation gives CSVRGLAGGNDEQYF.

This clonotype has a count of ten or more. The chain has TRBV7-8 and TRBJ2-2; D not certain. There are 14 residues in the CDR3. Germline V gene sequence: CDR1 SGHVS, CDR2 FQNEAQ. V was shortened by 5 bases and J by 0 bases, with 7 bases between the two germline ends. The chain's CDR3 is CASSRLANTGELFF. Written as DNA, the CDR3 is TGTGCCAGCAGCCGTCTAGCGAACACCGGGGAGCTGTTTTTT.

This clonotype was detected ten times or more. The V and J genes are TRBV5-1 and TRBJ1-2, with D perhaps TRBD1 (5 bases). The CDR3 has 17 residues. CDR1 is SGHRS, CDR2 YFSETQ, per germline. V was pared by 0 bases and J by 0 bases, with 15 bases between. CDR3 sequence: CASSLGLATDSNYGYTF. The CDR3 DNA sequence: TGCGCCAGCAGCTTGGGGCTCGCGACAGATTCTAACTATGGCTACACCTTC.

This clonotype was picked up many times. This chain uses TRBV6-6 with TRBJ1-1; D not certain. CDR1 and CDR2 (germline): MNHNY, SVGAGI (reference sequence). The V gene lost 2 bases and the J gene lost 0 bases, with 1 base spanning the gap. The CDR3 covers 12 residues. As DNA, the CDR3 is TGTGCCAGCAGTTACCTGAACACTGAAGCTTTCTTT. As protein: CASSYLNTEAFF.

This clonotype was counted at least ten times. CDR3: CAISESALAGETQYF. The CDR3 nucleotides read TGTGCCATCAGTGAGTCAGCACTAGCTGGAGAGACCCAGTACTTC. The chain joins TRBV10-3 to TRBJ2-5; weak D call: TRBD2 (6 bases). This CDR3 is 15 amino acids long. Trimming took 0 bases from V and 4 from J, leaving 12 bases between them. Germline loops: CDR1 ENHRY, CDR2 SYGVKD.

At least ten counts were recorded for this clonotype. This chain uses TRBV20-1 with TRBJ2-7; 7 bases line up with TRBD1. This CDR3 contains 14 residues. The germline CDR1 and CDR2 sequences are DFQATT and SNEGSKA (reference sequence). Trimming removed 5 bases from V and 0 bases from J; junction bases left unmatched: 7. The CDR3 sequence is CSAPHRGSSYEQYF. In DNA, the CDR3 is TGCAGTGCTCCGCACAGGGGCTCCTCCTACGAGCAGTACTTC.

At least ten counts were recorded for this clonotype. The rearrangement links TRBV20-1 to TRBJ2-1, with D tentatively TRBD2 (7 bases). Trimming shortened V by 5 bases and J by 3 bases, and 20 bases separated the two germline ends. CDR3 size: 16 residues. Germline V gene data show CDR1 as DFQATT and CDR2 as SNEGSKA (reference sequence). The CDR3 DNA follows: TGCAGTGCTCCCCGAAGGGGGGGGCTAAACTACAATGAGCAGTTCTTC. Amino acid sequence: CSAPRRGGLNYNEQFF.

This clonotype was counted many times. The chain couples TRBV20-1 to TRBJ2-2, with a possible D match to TRBD1 (5 bases). With 1 base removed from V and 5 bases from J, the gap between germline ends came to 8 bases. CDR1 and CDR2 from the germline V gene are DFQATT and SNEGSKA (reference sequence). This CDR3 has 13 residues. CDR3 DNA sequence: TGCAGTGCTAGAGGCCAGGGTACCGGGGAGCTGTTTTTT. As protein: CSARGQGTGELFF.

The sample holds many counts of this clonotype. The V call is TRBV20-1, the J call TRBJ2-2; 10 nucleotides match TRBD1. Germline CDR1 reads DFQATT; CDR2 reads SNEGSKA (reference sequence). The CDR3 contains 14 residues. V shed 0 bases and J 5 bases; nucleotides not matched to a gene: 0. In DNA, the CDR3 is TGCAGTGCTAGAGAGGGACAGGGGACCGGGGAGCTGTTTTTT. Protein sequence: CSAREGQGTGELFF.

At least ten counts were recorded for this clonotype. V is TRBV3-1 and J is TRBJ1-4; TRBD1 matches 8 bases. The CDR3 has 15 amino acids. V dropped 2 bases and J dropped 3; count of bases not matched to a gene: 2. Germline loops: CDR1 LGHDT, CDR2 YNNKEL (reference sequence). The CDR3 protein is CASSQQGAANEKLFF. The CDR3 coding sequence is TGTGCCAGCAGCCAACAGGGGGCGGCTAATGAAAAACTGTTTTTT.

This clonotype was seen at least ten times. The chain couples TRBV5-1 to TRBJ2-1; 10 bases are shared with TRBD2. Germline CDR1 is SGHRS and CDR2 is YFSETQ. The CDR3 extends over 15 amino acids. J gave up 8 bases and V 0 bases, and 5 bases lay outside the gene matches. CDR3 residues: CASSLESGRADEQFF. The CDR3 DNA is TGCGCCAGCAGCTTGGAGAGCGGGAGGGCGGATGAGCAGTTCTTC.